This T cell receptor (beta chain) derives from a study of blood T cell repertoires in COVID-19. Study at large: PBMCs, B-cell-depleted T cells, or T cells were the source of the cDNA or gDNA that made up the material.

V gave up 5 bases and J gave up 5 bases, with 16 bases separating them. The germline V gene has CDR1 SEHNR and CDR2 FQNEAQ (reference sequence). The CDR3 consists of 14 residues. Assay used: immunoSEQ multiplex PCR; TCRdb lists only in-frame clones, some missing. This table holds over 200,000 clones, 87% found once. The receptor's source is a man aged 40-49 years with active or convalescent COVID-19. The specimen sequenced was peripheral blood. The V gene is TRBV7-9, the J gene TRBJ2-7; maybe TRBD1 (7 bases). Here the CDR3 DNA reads TGTGCCAGCAGCCCTGACAGGGCGGGGAACGAGCAGTACTTC. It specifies CASSPDRAGNEQYF.